What follows are 21 T cell receptor beta chains derived from one specimen sequenced in a study of blood T cell repertoires in COVID-19. Some clones are missing from TCRdb's copy, which holds only in-frame ones; the method was immunoSEQ multiplex PCR. The data hold more than 70,000 clones, with approximately 90% observed a single time. The sample taken for sequencing was peripheral blood. Receptors originate from a human donor in a cohort sampled during active COVID-19.

This clone has a single count. The J gene is TRBJ2-2, the V gene TRBV5-1; 12 positions agree with TRBD2. CDR1 and CDR2 (germline): SGHRS, YFSETQ. The CDR3 totals 16 residues. V trimming: 3 bases; J trimming: 1 base; junction bases outside the gene matches: 1. The CDR3 sequence: CASSSSGGVNTGELFF. The CDR3 nucleotides read TGCGCCAGCAGCTCTAGCGGGGGGGTGAACACCGGGGAGCTGTTTTTT.

The genes are TRBV28 and TRBJ2-3; 7 nucleotides agree with TRBD2. CDR3 length: 18 amino acids. Germline lookup yields CDR1 MDHEN and CDR2 SYDVKM. With V trimmed by 5 bases and J by 8 bases, 22 bases remained unmatched. The CDR3 here is CASSPDLLAEFPGGTQYF. For the CDR3, the DNA is TGTGCCAGCAGTCCAGACCTCCTAGCGGAGTTCCCCGGGGGTACGCAGTATTTT.

The chain combines TRBV5-1 with TRBJ2-3; D is perhaps TRBD2 (6 bases). CDR3 length: 18 amino acids. The V end lost 2 bases, the J end lost 0 bases, and 19 bases lay between the germline ends. Per germline, CDR1 SGHRS and CDR2 YFSETQ. For the CDR3, the DNA is TGCGCCAGCAGCTTTCGGCGGGGACCAGAAAGAAGCACAGATACGCAGTATTTT. It yields the protein CASSFRRGPERSTDTQYF.

In its sample, this clone was seen once. The chain is built from TRBV6-6 and TRBJ2-1, with 7 bases identical to TRBD2. The germline CDR1 and CDR2 sequences are MNHNY and SVGAGI (reference sequence). V shed 2 bases, J shed 6 bases, and the junction held 1 base outside the gene matches. The CDR3 extends over 13 amino acids. In nucleotides, the CDR3 is TGTGCCAGCAGTTACGGACTAGTCAATGAGCAGTTCTTC. Protein sequence: CASSYGLVNEQFF.

The chain is built from TRBV2 and TRBJ2-1; 9 nucleotides line up with TRBD2. CDR3 length equals 15 residues. CDR1 is SNHLY and CDR2 is FYNNEI in the germline V gene. V shed 3 bases and J 8 bases; nucleotides not matched to a gene: 8. The CDR3 bases are TGTGCCAGCAGTGAGTGGTTGCGGGAGGGGTATGAGCAGTTCTTC. Translated: CASSEWLREGYEQFF.

The V gene is TRBV3-1 (or the pseudogene TRBV3-2), the J gene TRBJ2-5, with 10 bases aligning to TRBD2. CDR1 and CDR2 from the germline V gene are LGHDT and YNNKEL (reference sequence). There are 15 residues in the CDR3. V trimming: 0 bases; J trimming: 10 bases; junction bases outside the gene matches: 8. This chain's CDR3 is CASSQDKAGGRDQYF. The DNA of the CDR3 is TGTGCCAGCAGCCAAGATAAAGCGGGGGGGCGCGACCAGTACTTC.

This chain connects TRBV27 to TRBJ2-3, with 9 bases aligning to TRBD2. CDR3 size: 15 residues. Germline V CDR1 and CDR2: MNHEY, SMNVEV (reference sequence). V was pared by 2 bases and J by 4 bases, with 4 bases of the junction left unmatched. The CDR3 coding sequence is TGTGCCAGCAGTTTAGGTAGCGGGAGATCAGATACGCAGTATTTT. This codes for CASSLGSGRSDTQYF.

CDR3 protein: CASSLDRNQPQHF. The CDR3, as DNA: TGTGCCAGCAGCTTAGATCGGAATCAGCCCCAGCATTTT. This chain links TRBV11-2 with TRBJ1-5; no reliable D call. The CDR3 covers 13 residues. Germline lookup yields CDR1 SGHAT and CDR2 FQNNGV. Between the trimmed V and J ends, which lost 0 bases and 4 bases, there was a span of 4 bases.

V is TRBV28 and J is TRBJ2-3; TRBD1 might be the D (6 bases). The germline CDR1 and CDR2 sequences are MDHEN and SYDVKM. CDR3 length: 15 amino acids. Trimming cost V 4 bases and J 0 bases, with 11 bases left between them. CDR3 coding DNA: TGTGCCAGCAGTTCTAGGGGGAGTAGCACAGATACGCAGTATTTT. Encoded protein: CASSSRGSSTDTQYF.

The V call is TRBV15, the J call TRBJ1-5; TRBD1 aligns across 7 bases. Per germline, CDR1 LNHNV and CDR2 YYDKDF (reference sequence). This CDR3 region has 16 residues. The V and J ends lost 5 bases and 2 bases, in that order; junction bases with no gene match: 9. CDR3 in amino acids: CATSADRPRGNQPQHF. DNA for the CDR3: TGTGCCACCAGCGCGGACAGGCCACGAGGCAATCAGCCCCAGCATTTT.

This chain connects TRBV4-1 to TRBJ1-3; weak D call: TRBD1 (5 bases). The CDR3 runs to 17 residues. CDR1 and CDR2 from the germline V gene are MGHRA and YSYEKL. Trimming took 3 bases from V and 0 from J, leaving 15 bases between them. The CDR3 protein is CASSQQPTVFSGNTIYF. Here the CDR3 DNA reads TGCGCCAGCAGCCAGCAACCGACAGTATTCTCTGGAAACACCATATATTTT.

The V call is TRBV6-5, the J call TRBJ2-7, with a tentative D call TRBD2 (5 bases). CDR3 size: 15 residues. CDR1 is MNHEY, CDR2 SVGAGI, per germline. The germline V and J ends were trimmed by 2 bases and 3 bases, with 14 bases remaining between them. CDR3 loop: CASSYPSAGVYEQYF. The CDR3 nucleotides read TGTGCCAGCAGTTACCCATCTGCCGGGGTCTACGAGCAGTACTTC.

The chain carries TRBV5-4 and TRBJ1-6, with D unclear. The V end lost 4 bases, the J end lost 6 bases, and 14 bases lay between the germline ends. This CDR3 spans 15 amino acids. The germline V gene has CDR1 SGHNT and CDR2 YYREEE (reference sequence). For the CDR3, the DNA is TGTGCCAGCAGCATCCGCCGGGGTGCTAATTCACCCCTCCACTTT. Translation: CASSIRRGANSPLHF.

V is TRBV19 and J is TRBJ1-2, with D unresolved. The CDR3 totals 14 residues. CDR1 is LNHDA, CDR2 SQIVND, per germline (reference sequence). Trimming took 3 bases from V and 3 from J, leaving 11 bases between them. CDR3 in amino acids: CASSMGGSYYGYTF. CDR3 in DNA: TGTGCCAGTAGTATGGGTGGGAGCTACTATGGCTACACCTTC.

Notes on this clone: A junction boundary mismatches the germline segment, possibly from a read error. V usage is TRBV28 and J usage is TRBJ1-5; 7 bases are a match to TRBD1. Germline assignment: CDR1 MDHEN and CDR2 SYDVKM. The CDR3 runs 14 residues. The CDR3 coding sequence is TGTGCCGGCAGACAGGGCCGGAGCAATCAGCCCCAGCATTTT. This encodes CAGRQGRSNQPQHF. Full variable domain (outside the CDR3, taken from reference TRBV28 and TRBJ1-5): DVKVTQSSRYLVKRTGEKVFLECVQDMDHENMFWYRQDPGLGLRLIYFSYDVKMKEKGDIPEGYSVSREKKERFSLILESASTNQTSMYLCAGRQGRSNQPQHFGDGTRLSIL.

The V and J genes are TRBV7-2 and TRBJ2-4, with 7 bases fitting TRBD2. J gave up 4 bases and V 5 bases, and 5 bases lay outside the gene matches. Germline CDR1 and CDR2: SGHTA and FQGNSA. The CDR3 spans 14 residues. CDR3 DNA: TGTGCCAGCAGCCTTGGACTAGGTAAAAACATTCAGTACTTC. It translates to CASSLGLGKNIQYF.

The rearrangement joins TRBV19 to TRBJ1-1, with 8 bases lining up with TRBD1. V lost 5 bases and J lost 1; bases outside the gene matches: 12. Per the germline V gene, CDR1 is LNHDA and CDR2 is SQIVND (reference sequence). There are 17 residues in the CDR3. The CDR3 DNA is TGTGCCAGTAGTCCCCGAGACAGGGGTCCTAAGAACACTGAAGCTTTCTTT. Amino acids: CASSPRDRGPKNTEAFF. The full variable domain, with the rest looked up from reference TRBV19 and TRBJ1-1, is DGGITQSPKYLFRKEGQNVTLSCEQNLNHDAMYWYRQDPGQGLRLIYYSQIVNDFQKGDIAEGYSVSREKKESFPLTVTSAQKNPTAFYLCASSPRDRGPKNTEAFFGQGTRLTVV.

This clone was detected only once. The gene calls are TRBV12-3 or TRBV12-4 and TRBJ1-4; the D gene is possibly TRBD1 (5 bases). V lost 2 bases and J 7 bases, leaving 5 bases between the germline ends. There are 12 residues in the CDR3. The CDR3 DNA sequence: TGTGCCAGCAGTTTAAGGGGTGAAAAACTGTTTTTT. This codes for CASSLRGEKLFF.

This sequence joins TRBV19 and TRBJ1-2, with a possible D match to TRBD1 (6 bases). This CDR3 has 15 amino acids. The V end was cut by 6 bases, the J end by 4 bases, with 18 bases between. Per germline, CDR1 LNHDA and CDR2 SQIVND (reference sequence). CDR3 residues: CASRTLGGALYGYTF. DNA for the CDR3: TGTGCCAGTAGGACCCTGGGGGGGGCCCTCTATGGCTACACCTTC.

The chain combines TRBV3-1 (or the pseudogene TRBV3-2) with TRBJ1-3; perhaps TRBD1 as D (6 bases). This CDR3 contains 15 residues. Germline V gene sequence: CDR1 LGHDT, CDR2 YNNKEL (reference sequence). V lost 2 bases to trimming and J lost 2 bases, with 10 bases between them. The CDR3 bases are TGTGCCAGCAGCCAATACAGGGTAGCTGGAAACACCATATATTTT. Translated: CASSQYRVAGNTIYF.

V usage is TRBV6-5 and J usage is TRBJ2-7; a weak D match, TRBD2 (5 bases). V gave up 6 bases and J gave up 5 bases, with 17 bases separating them. This CDR3 contains 14 residues. Germline-derived CDR1 and CDR2 are MNHEY and SVGAGI. The CDR3: CASSRDPAIHEQYF. The DNA for the CDR3 is TGTGCCAGCAGCCGGGATCCCGCCATCCACGAGCAGTACTTC.